This paragraph covers one T cell receptor (beta chain) sequence. The data are from a study of blood T cell repertoires in COVID-19. Across the study: The cDNA or gDNA used as material had been derived from T cells, B-cell-depleted T cells, or PBMCs.

The data were produced by immunoSEQ multiplex PCR, yet TCRdb's version contains in-frame clones alone and is incomplete. The data contain about 26,000 clones, around 93% of them singletons. The source of this sequence is a human donor in a cohort sampled during active COVID-19. The sequencing sample was made of peripheral blood.

For the CDR3, the DNA is TGTGCCAACGACGGCGGGGGGACAATTGGCACCGGGGAGCTGTTTTTT. It is translated as CANDGGGTIGTGELFF. The rearrangement links TRBV21-1 to TRBJ2-2; TRBD2, the table's D call, lacks a check against the DNA. TRBV21-1 is classified as a pseudogene. CDR3 length: 16 amino acids.